This TCR beta chain was recorded in a study of shared clonotypes between healthy human individuals. Sequencing used immunoSEQ multiplex PCR; TCRdb keeps in-frame clones, though not all of them. The data show approximately 1.4 million clones, approximately 98% seen once. Concerning this clone itself: Its antigen is undetermined.

Whole-study results and caveats: Generation of non-shared clonotypes was less probable than generation of clonotypes shared by all four donors. Richness estimates generally favored naive over memory subsets.

The source of this sequence is a man in his thirties or forties in good health. The sequencing input was naive CD4+ T cells sorted from blood. Described subset: CD45RA+ positively selected.

The DNA of the CDR3 is TGCAGCGTCCGGGACAGGCAATTTAGCAATCAGCCCCAGCATTTT. Encoded protein: CSVRDRQFSNQPQHF. V is TRBV29-1 and J is TRBJ1-5; 8 bases line up with TRBD1. V gave up 6 bases and J gave up 0 bases; unmatched junction bases: 7. CDR1 is SQVTM and CDR2 is ANQGSEA in the germline V gene. The CDR3 runs to 15 residues.